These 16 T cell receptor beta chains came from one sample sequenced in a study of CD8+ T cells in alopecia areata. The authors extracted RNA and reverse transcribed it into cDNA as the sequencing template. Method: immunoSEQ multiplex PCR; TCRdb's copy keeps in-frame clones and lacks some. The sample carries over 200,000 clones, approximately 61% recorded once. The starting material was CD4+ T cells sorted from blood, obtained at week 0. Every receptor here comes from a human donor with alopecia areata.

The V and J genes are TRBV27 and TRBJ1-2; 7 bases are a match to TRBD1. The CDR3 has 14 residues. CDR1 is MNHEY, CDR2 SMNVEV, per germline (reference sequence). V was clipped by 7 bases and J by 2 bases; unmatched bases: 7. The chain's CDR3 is CASTRTGQNYGYTF. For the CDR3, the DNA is TGTGCCAGCACCCGGACAGGACAAAACTATGGCTACACCTTC.

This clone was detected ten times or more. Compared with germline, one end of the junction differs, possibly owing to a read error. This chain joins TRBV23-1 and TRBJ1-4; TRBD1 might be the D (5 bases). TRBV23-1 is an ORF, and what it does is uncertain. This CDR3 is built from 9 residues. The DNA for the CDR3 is TGCGCCAGCAGTCACAAGGGGACCTTT. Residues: CASSHKGTF.

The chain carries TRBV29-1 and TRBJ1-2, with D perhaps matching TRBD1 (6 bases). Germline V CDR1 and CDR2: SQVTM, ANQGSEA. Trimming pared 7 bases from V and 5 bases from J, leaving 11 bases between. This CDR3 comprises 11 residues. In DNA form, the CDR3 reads TGCAGCGCCGGGGGGCTTTATGGCTACACCTTC. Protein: CSAGGLYGYTF.

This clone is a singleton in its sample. CDR3 sequence reads: CASSPSGSTDTQYF. DNA of the CDR3: TGTGCCAGCAGCCCATCGGGAAGCACAGATACGCAGTATTTT. V and J are TRBV5-5 and TRBJ2-3; D is possibly TRBD2 (5 bases). The CDR3 is made up of 14 amino acids. The V end lost 4 bases, the J end lost 0 bases, and 9 bases lay between the germline ends. Germline assignment: CDR1 SGHKS and CDR2 YYEKEE (reference sequence). Complete variable domain (other parts from reference TRBV5-5 and TRBJ2-3): DAGVTQSPTHLIKTRGQQVTLRCSPISGHKSVSWYQQVLGQGPQFIFQYYEKEERGRGNFPDRFSARQFPNYSSELNVNALLLGDSALYLCASSPSGSTDTQYFGPGTRLTVL.

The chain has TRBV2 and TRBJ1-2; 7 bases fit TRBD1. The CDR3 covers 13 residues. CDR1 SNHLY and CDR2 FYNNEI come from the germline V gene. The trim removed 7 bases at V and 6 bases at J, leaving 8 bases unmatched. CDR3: CASNTLTGHGYTF. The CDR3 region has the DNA TGTGCCAGCAACACGCTGACAGGGCATGGCTACACCTTC. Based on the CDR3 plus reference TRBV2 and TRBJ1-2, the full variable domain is EPEVTQTPSHQVTQMGQEVILRCVPISNHLYFYWYRQILGQKVEFLVSFYNNEISEKSEIFDDQFSVERPDGSNFTLKIRSTKLEDSAMYFCASNTLTGHGYTFGSGTRLTVV.

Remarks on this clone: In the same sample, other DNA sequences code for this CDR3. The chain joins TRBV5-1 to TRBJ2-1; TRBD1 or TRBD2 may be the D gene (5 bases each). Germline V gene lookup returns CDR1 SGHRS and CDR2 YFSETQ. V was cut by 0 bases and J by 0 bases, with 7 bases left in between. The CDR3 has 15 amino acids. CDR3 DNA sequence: TGCGCCAGCAGCTTGGGGGGGAGCTCCTACAATGAGCAGTTCTTC. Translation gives CASSLGGSSYNEQFF.

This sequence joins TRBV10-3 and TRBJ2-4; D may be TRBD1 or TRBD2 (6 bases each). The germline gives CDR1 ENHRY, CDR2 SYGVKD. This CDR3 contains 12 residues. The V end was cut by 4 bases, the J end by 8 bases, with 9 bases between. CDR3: CAISAEGDIQYF. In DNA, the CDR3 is TGTGCCATCAGTGCGGAGGGGGACATTCAGTACTTC.

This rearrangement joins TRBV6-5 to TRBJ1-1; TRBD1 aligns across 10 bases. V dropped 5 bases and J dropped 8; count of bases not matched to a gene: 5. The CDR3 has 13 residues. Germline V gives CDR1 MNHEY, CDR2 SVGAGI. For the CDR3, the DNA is TGTGCCAGCAGTCCGACAGGGGGCTGGGAAGCTTTCTTT. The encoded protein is CASSPTGGWEAFF.

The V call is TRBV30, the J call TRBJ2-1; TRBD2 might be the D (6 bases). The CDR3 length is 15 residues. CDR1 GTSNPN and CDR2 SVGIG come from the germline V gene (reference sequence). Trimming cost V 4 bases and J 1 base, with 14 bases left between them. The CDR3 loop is CAWTVRGGSYNEQFF. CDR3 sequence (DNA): TGTGCCTGGACCGTCCGAGGAGGGTCCTACAATGAGCAGTTCTTC.

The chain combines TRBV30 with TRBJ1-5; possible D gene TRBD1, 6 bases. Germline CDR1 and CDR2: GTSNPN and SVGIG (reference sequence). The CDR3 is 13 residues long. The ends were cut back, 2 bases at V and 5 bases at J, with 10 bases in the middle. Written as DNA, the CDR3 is TGTGCCTGGAGTAGGGGGGGAGATCAGCCCCAGCATTTT. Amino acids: CAWSRGGDQPQHF.

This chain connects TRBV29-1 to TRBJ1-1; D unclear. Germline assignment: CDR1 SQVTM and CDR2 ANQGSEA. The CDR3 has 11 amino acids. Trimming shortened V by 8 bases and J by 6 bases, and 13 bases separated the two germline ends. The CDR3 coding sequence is TGCAGCTCCTCCCCAGGATCTGAAGCTTTCTTT. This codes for CSSSPGSEAFF.

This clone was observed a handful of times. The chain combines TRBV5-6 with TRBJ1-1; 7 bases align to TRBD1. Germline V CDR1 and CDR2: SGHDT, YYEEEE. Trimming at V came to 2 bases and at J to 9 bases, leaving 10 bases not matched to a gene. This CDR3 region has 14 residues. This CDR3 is CASSLRQGNRKAFF. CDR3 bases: TGTGCCAGCAGCTTACGACAGGGCAATCGTAAAGCTTTCTTT.

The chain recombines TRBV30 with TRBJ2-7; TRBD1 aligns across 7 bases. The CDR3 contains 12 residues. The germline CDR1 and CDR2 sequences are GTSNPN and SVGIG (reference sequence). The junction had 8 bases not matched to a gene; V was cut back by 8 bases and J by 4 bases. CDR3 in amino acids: CALGRDSYEQYF. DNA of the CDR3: TGTGCCCTAGGCCGGGACAGTTACGAGCAGTACTTC.

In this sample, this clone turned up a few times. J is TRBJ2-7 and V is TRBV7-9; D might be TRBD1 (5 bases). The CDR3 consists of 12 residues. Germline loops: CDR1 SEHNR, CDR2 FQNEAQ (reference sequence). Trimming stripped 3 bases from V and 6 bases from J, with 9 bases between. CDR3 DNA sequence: TGTGCCAGCAGCTTCGACAGTCGCGAGCAGTACTTC. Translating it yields CASSFDSREQYF.

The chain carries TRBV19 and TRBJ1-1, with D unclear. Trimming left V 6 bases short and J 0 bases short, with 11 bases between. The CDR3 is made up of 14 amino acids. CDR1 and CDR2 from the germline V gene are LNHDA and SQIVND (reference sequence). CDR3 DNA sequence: TGTGCCAGTAGGAACGGAGGGTTGAACACTGAAGCTTTCTTT. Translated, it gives CASRNGGLNTEAFF.

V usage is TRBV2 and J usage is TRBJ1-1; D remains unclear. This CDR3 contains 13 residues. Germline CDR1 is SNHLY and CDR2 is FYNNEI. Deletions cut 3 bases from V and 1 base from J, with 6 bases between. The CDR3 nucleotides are TGTGCCAGCAGTGACACCAAGAACACTGAAGCTTTCTTT. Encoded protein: CASSDTKNTEAFF.